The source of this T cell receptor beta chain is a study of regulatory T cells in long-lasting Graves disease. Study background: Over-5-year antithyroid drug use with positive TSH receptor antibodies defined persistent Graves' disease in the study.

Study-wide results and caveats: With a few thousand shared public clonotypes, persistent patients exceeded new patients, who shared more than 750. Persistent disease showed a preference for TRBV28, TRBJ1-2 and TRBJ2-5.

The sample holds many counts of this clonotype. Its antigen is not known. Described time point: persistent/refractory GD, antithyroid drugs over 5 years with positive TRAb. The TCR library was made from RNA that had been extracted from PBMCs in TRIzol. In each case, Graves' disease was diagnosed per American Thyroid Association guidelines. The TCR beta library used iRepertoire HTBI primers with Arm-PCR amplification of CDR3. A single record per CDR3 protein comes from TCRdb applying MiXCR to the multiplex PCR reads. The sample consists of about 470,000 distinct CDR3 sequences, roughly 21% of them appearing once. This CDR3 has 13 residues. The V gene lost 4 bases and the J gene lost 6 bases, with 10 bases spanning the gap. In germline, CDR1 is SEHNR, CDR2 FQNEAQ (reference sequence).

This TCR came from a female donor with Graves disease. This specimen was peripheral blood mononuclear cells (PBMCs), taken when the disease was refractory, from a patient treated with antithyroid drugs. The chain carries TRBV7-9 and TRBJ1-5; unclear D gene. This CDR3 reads CASSSSHRQPQHF. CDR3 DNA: TGTGCCAGCAGCTCGTCACACCGTCAGCCCCAGCATTTT.